This T cell receptor (beta chain) stems from a study of blood T cell repertoires in COVID-19. There are 15 residues in the CDR3. The V segment lost 3 bases and the J segment 3 bases; nucleotides outside the gene matches: 3. CDR1 is SGDLS, CDR2 YYNGEE, per germline. Produced via immunoSEQ multiplex PCR; TCRdb's table is partial and in-frame only. This sample yields about 100,000 clones, of which 85% are seen a single time; 1.5% to 2% belongs to the top ten. Source material: peripheral blood. This chain connects TRBV9 to TRBJ2-1; 10 bases line up with TRBD2. The sequence was collected from a woman in her sixties or seventies with active or convalescent COVID-19. The CDR3 protein is CASSELAGGYNEQFF. The CDR3 region has the DNA TGTGCCAGCAGCGAATTAGCGGGGGGCTACAATGAGCAGTTCTTC.